The clone carrying this T cell receptor (beta chain) was seen ten or more times. Its target is unknown. These data originate in a study of identical twins. Study conclusions and caveats: With abundant cord blood beta clonotypes, insertions were fewer; memory repertoires showed no such pattern. An excess of low generation probability was shown by twin-shared out-of-frame alpha sequences.

After template switching added a universal primer site, the resulting cDNA carried unique molecular identifiers. TCRdb processed the 5' RACE reads anew with MiXCR; each CDR3 protein has one entry. This sample has hundreds of thousands of distinct CDR3 sequences, with about 8% found just once. Everyone who gave samples was a healthy Caucasian. V gave up 2 bases and J gave up 7 bases, with 6 bases separating them. Germline-derived CDR1 and CDR2 are MNHEY and SVGAGI. The CDR3 runs 13 residues. In addition, the sample was reused for a study of yellow fever vaccine responses in identical twins.

This clonotype was obtained from a woman aged 18-29 years in good health. The sequenced sample was memory (CD45RO+) T cells sorted from blood. This chain joins TRBV6-5 and TRBJ2-6; D uncertain. The CDR3 sequence is CASSYSGANVLTF. In nucleotides, the CDR3 is TGTGCCAGCAGTTACAGTGGTGCCAACGTCCTGACTTTC.